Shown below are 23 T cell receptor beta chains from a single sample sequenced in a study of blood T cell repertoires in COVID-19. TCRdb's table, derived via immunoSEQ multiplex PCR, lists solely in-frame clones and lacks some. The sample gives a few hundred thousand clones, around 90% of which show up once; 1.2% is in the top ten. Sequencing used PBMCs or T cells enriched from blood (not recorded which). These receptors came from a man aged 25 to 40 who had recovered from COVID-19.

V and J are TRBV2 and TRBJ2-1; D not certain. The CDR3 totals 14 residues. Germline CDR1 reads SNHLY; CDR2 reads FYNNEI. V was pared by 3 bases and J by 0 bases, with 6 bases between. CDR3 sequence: CASSDWSSYNEQFF. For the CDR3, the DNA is TGTGCCAGCAGTGACTGGAGCTCCTACAATGAGCAGTTCTTC.

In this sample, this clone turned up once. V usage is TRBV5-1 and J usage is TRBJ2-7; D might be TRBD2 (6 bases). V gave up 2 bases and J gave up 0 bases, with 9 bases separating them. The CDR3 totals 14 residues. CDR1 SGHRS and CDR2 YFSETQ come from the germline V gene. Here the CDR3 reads CASSFRESSYEQYF. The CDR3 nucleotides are TGCGCCAGCAGCTTTCGGGAGAGCTCCTACGAGCAGTACTTC. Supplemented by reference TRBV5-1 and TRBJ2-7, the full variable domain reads KAGVTQTPRYLIKTRGQQVTLSCSPISGHRSVSWYQQTPGQGLQFLFEYFSETQRNKGNFPGRFSGRQFSNSRSEMNVSTLELGDSALYLCASSFRESSYEQYFGPGTRLTVT.

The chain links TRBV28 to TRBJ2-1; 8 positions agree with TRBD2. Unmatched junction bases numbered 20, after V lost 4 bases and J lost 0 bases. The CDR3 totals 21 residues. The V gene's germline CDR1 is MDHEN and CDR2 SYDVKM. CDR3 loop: CASSYTLMPIREGLSYNEQFF. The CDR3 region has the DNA TGTGCCAGCAGTTATACCCTCATGCCTATCCGGGAGGGTCTCTCCTACAATGAGCAGTTCTTC.

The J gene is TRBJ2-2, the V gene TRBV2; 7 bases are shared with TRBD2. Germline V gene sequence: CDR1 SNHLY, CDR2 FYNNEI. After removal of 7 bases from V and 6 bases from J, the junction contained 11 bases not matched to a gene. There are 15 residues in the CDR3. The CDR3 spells CASKIRSGAPGELFF. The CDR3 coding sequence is TGTGCCAGCAAGATTCGGAGCGGGGCCCCCGGGGAGCTGTTTTTT.

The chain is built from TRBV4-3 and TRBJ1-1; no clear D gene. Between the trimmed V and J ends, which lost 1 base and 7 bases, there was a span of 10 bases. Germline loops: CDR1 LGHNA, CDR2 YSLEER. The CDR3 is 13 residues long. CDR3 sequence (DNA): TGCGCCAGCAGCCAAGGGCAGGAACTTGAAGCTTTCTTT. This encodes CASSQGQELEAFF.

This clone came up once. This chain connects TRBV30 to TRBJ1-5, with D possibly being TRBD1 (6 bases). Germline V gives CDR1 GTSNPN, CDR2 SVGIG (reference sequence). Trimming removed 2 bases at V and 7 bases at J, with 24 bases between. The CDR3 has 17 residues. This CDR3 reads CAWSLGKTTGTPQPQHF. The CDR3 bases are TGTGCCTGGAGTTTGGGGAAGACAACCGGGACACCCCAGCCCCAGCATTTT.

The CDR3 coding sequence is TGTGCCAGCAGCATCGGTAGCGGGGGCACAGATACGCAGTATTTT. Translated, it gives CASSIGSGGTDTQYF. J is TRBJ2-3 and V is TRBV7-8, with TRBD2 identical over 8 bases. Germline assignment: CDR1 SGHVS and CDR2 FQNEAQ. CDR3 length equals 15 residues. The junction had 5 bases not matched to a gene; V was cut back by 5 bases and J by 1 base. The variable domain in full, completed from reference TRBV7-8 and TRBJ2-3, reads GAGVSQSPRYKVAKRGQDVALRCDPISGHVSLFWYQQALGQGPEFLTYFQNEAQLDKSGLPSDRFFAERPEGSVSTLKIQRTQQEDSAVYLCASSIGSGGTDTQYFGPGTRLTVL.

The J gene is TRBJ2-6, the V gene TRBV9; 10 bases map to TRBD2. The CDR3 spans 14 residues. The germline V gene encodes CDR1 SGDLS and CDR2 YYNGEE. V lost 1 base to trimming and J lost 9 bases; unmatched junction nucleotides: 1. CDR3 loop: CASSVSSGSNVLTF. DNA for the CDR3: TGTGCCAGCAGCGTATCTAGCGGGAGCAACGTCCTGACTTTC.

CDR3 bases: TGTGCCAGCAGCGCCCGACAGAGCTCCTACGAGCAGTACTTC. It is translated as CASSARQSSYEQYF. This chain links TRBV9 with TRBJ2-7, with D perhaps matching TRBD1 (5 bases). Germline assignment: CDR1 SGDLS and CDR2 YYNGEE. There are 14 residues in the CDR3. V was trimmed by 3 bases and J by 0 bases, leaving 10 bases between them.

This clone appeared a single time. The CDR3: CASSPSSYEQYF. The CDR3 bases are TGTGCCAGCAGCCCGAGCTCCTACGAGCAGTACTTC. The V and J genes are TRBV28 and TRBJ2-7; D ambiguous. Germline lookup yields CDR1 MDHEN and CDR2 SYDVKM. Trimming removed 6 bases from V and 0 bases from J, with 6 bases in between. The CDR3 consists of 12 residues.

CDR3 in amino acids: CASAKGTYSYNEQFF. CDR3 in DNA: TGTGCCAGCGCGAAAGGGACTTACTCCTACAATGAGCAGTTCTTC. V and J are TRBV11-2 and TRBJ2-1, with a weak D call TRBD2 (6 bases). This CDR3 contains 15 residues. With 8 bases removed from V and 0 bases from J, the gap between germline ends came to 14 bases. CDR1 is SGHAT, CDR2 FQNNGV, per germline.

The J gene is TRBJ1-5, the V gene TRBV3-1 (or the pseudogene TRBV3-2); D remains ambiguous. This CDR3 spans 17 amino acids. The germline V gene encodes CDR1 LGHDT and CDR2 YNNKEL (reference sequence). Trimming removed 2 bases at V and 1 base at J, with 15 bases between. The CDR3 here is CASSQRYTDKSNQPQHF. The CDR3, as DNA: TGTGCCAGCAGCCAAAGATACACAGATAAAAGCAATCAGCCCCAGCATTTT.

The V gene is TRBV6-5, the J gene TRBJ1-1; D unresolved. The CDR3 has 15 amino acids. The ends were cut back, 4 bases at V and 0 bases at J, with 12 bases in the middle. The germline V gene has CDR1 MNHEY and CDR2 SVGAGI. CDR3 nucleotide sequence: TGTGCCAGCAGTTCTGCCGGGATGATGAACACTGAAGCTTTCTTT. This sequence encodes CASSSAGMMNTEAFF.

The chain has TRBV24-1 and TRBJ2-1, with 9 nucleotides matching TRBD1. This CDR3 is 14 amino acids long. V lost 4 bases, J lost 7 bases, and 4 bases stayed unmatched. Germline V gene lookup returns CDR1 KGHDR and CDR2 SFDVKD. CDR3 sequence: CATSDRDRANEQFF. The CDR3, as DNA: TGTGCCACCAGTGACCGGGACAGGGCGAATGAGCAGTTCTTC.

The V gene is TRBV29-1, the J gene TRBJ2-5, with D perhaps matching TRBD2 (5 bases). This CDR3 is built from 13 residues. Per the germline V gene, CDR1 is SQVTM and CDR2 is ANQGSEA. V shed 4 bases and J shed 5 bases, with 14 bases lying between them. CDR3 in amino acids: CSVVARGPETQYF. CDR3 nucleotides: TGCAGCGTTGTGGCGCGAGGGCCGGAGACCCAGTACTTC.

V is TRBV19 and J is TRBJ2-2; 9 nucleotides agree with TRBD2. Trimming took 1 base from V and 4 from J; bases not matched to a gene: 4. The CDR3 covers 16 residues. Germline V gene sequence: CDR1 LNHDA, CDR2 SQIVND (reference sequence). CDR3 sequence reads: CASSIVLAGSTGELFF. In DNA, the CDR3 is TGTGCCAGTAGTATAGTCCTAGCGGGGTCCACCGGGGAGCTGTTTTTT.

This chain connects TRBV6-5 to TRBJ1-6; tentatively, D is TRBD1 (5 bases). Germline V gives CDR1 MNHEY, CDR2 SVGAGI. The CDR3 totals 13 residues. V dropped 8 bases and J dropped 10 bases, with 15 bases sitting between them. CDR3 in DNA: TGTGCCAGCTCTCAGGAGGGGAGATCACCCCTCCACTTT. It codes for CASSQEGRSPLHF.

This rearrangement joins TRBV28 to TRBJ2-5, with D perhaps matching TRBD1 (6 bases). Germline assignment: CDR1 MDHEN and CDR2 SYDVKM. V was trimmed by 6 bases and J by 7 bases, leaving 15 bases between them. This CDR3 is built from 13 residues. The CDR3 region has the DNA TGTGCCAGCAGCCCCAGGGGTTTTGGGACCCAGTACTTC. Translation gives CASSPRGFGTQYF.

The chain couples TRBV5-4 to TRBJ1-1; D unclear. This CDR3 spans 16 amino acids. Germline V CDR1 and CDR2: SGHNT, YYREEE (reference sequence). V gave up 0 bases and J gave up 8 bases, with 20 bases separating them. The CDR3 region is CASSLARREGGVEAFF. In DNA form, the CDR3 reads TGTGCCAGCAGCTTGGCGCGTAGGGAGGGTGGAGTAGAAGCTTTCTTT.

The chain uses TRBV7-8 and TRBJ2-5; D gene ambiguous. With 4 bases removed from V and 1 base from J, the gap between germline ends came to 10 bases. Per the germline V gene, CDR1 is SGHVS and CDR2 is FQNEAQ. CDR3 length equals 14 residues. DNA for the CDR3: TGTGCCAGCAGCTCCCCGCGTCCCCAAGAGACCCAGTACTTC. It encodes CASSSPRPQETQYF.

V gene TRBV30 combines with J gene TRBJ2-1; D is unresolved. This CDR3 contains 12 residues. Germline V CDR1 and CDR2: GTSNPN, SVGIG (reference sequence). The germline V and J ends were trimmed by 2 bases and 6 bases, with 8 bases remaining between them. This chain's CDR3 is CAWSTRANEQFF. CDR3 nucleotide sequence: TGTGCCTGGAGTACCCGCGCCAATGAGCAGTTCTTC.

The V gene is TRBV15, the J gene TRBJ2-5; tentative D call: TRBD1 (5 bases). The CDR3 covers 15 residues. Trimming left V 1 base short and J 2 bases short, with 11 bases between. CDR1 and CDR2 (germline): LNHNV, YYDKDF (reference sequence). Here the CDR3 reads CATSRVARAQETQYF. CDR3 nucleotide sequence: TGTGCCACCAGCAGAGTTGCCAGGGCACAAGAGACCCAGTACTTC.

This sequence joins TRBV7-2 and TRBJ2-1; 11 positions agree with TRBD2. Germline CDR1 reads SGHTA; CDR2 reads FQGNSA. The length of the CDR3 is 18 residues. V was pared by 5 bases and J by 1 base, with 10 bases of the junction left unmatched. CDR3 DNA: TGTGCCAGCAGCCACATAGCGGGAGGGCCCGTATCCTACAATGAGCAGTTCTTC. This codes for CASSHIAGGPVSYNEQFF.